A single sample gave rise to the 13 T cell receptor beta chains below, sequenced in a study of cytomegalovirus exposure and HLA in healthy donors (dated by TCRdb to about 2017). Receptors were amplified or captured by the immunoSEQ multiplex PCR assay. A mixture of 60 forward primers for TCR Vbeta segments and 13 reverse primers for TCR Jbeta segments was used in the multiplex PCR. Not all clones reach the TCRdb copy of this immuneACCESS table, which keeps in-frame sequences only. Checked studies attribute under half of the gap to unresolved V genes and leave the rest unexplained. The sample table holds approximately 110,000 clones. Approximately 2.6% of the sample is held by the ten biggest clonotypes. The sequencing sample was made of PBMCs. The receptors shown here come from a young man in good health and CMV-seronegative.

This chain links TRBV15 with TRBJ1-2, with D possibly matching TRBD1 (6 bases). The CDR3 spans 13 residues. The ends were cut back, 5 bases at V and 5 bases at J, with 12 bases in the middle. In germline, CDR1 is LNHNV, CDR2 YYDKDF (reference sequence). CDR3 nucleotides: TGTGCCACCAGCCCAGGGGCTCAGTATGGCTACACCTTC. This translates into CATSPGAQYGYTF. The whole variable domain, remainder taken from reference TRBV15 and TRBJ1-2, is DAMVIQNPRYQVTQFGKPVTLSCSQTLNHNVMYWYQQKSSQAPKLLFHYYDKDFNNEADTPDNFQSRRPNTSFCFLDIRSPGLGDTAMYLCATSPGAQYGYTFGSGTRLTVV.

The CDR3 here is CAGGRGELFF. The CDR3 nucleotides read TGTGCCGGAGGGAGGGGGGAGCTGTTTTTT. V gene TRBV30 combines with J gene TRBJ2-2; a possible D gene is TRBD2 (6 bases). With 8 bases removed from V and 8 bases from J, the gap between germline ends came to 9 bases. The CDR3 is 10 residues long. Germline V gives CDR1 GTSNPN, CDR2 SVGIG (reference sequence).

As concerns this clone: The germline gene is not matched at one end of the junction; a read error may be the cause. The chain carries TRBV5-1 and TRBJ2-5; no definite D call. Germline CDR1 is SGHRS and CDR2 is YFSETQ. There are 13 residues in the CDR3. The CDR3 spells CASSTGSQGTQYF. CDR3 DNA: TGCGCCAGCAGCACCGGGTCACAAGGGACCCAGTACTTC.

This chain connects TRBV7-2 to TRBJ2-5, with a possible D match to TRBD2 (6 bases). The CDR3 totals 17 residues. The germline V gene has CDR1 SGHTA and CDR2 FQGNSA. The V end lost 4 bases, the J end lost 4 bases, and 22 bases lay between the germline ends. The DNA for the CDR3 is TGTGCCAGCAGCTCCCTTGTGTGGAGGGAAGGAGGAGAGACCCAGTACTTC. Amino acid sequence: CASSSLVWREGGETQYF. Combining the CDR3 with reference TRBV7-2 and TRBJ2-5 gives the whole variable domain GAGVSQSPSNKVTEKGKDVELRCDPISGHTALYWYRQSLGQGLEFLIYFQGNSAPDKSGLPSDRFSAERTGGSVSTLTIQRTQQEDSAVYLCASSSLVWREGGETQYFGPGTRLLVL.

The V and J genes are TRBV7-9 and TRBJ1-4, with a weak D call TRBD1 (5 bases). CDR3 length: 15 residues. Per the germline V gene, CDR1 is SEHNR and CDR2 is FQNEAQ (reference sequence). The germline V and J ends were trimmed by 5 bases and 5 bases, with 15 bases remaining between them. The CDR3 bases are TGTGCCAGCAGCCTAATTACAGGAGCGAATGAAAAACTGTTTTTT. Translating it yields CASSLITGANEKLFF.

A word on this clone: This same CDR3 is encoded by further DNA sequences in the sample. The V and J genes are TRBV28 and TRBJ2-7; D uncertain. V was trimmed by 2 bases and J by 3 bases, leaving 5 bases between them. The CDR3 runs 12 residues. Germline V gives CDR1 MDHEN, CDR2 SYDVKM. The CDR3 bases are TGTGCCAGCAGTTTAACGGGCTACGAGCAGTACTTC. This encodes CASSLTGYEQYF.

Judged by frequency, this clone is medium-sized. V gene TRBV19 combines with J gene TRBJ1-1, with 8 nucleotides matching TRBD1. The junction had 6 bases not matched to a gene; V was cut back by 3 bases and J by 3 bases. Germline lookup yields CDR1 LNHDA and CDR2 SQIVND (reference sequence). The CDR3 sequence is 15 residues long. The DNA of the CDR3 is TGTGCCAGTAGTATGGACGGACAGGGAGACACTGAAGCTTTCTTT. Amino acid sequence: CASSMDGQGDTEAFF.

Here the CDR3 reads CASSINAATNEKLFF. For the CDR3, the DNA is TGTGCCAGTAGTATTAACGCAGCAACTAATGAAAAACTGTTTTTT. This chain connects TRBV19 to TRBJ1-4, with unresolved D. Trimming removed 3 bases at V and 0 bases at J, with 8 bases between. Germline CDR1 LNHDA, CDR2 SQIVND (reference sequence). This CDR3 spans 15 amino acids.

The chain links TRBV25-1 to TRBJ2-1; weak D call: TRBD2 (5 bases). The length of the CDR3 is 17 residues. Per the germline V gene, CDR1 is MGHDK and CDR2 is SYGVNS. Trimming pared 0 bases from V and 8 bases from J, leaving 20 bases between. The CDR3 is CASSEYLAGRMDDEQFF. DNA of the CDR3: TGTGCCAGCAGTGAATATTTGGCGGGCAGGATGGACGATGAGCAGTTCTTC.

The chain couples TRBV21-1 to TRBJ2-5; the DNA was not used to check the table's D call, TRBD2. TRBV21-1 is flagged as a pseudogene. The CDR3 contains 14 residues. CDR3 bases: TGTGCCAGCAGCAACCGGACTTTCCAAGAGACCCAGTACTTC. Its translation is CASSNRTFQETQYF.

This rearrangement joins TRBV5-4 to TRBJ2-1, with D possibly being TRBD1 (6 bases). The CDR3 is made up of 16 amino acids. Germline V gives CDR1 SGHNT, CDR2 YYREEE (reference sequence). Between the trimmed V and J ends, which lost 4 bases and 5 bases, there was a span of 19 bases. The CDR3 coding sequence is TGTGCCAGCAGCGCGCCGGAGTCAGGGGAAAACAATGAGCAGTTCTTC. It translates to CASSAPESGENNEQFF.

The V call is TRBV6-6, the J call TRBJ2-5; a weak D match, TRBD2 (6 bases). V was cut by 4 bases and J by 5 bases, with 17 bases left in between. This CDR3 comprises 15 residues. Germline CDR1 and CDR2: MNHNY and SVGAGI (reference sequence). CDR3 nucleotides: TGTGCCAGCAGTTCCGGACTACTCACGGCGGAGACCCAGTACTTC. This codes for CASSSGLLTAETQYF.

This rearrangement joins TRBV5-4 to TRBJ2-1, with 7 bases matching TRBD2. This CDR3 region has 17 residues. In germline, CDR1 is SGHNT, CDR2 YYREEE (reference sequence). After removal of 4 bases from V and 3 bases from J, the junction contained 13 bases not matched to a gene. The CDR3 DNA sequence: TGTGCCAGCAGCCCAGGTAGTAGCGGGTCATTCTACAATGAGCAGTTCTTC. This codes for CASSPGSSGSFYNEQFF.